The source of this TCR beta chain is a study of metastatic and nonmetastatic thyroid tumors. As for the study in general: Malignant thyroid and benign thyroid patients provided blood and tumor or nodule tissue whose repertoires were compared.

Unmatched junction bases numbered 11, after V lost 6 bases and J lost 12 bases. This CDR3 comprises 15 residues. CDR1 and CDR2 (germline): MNHEY, SMNVEV (reference sequence). This clone was seen only a few times. Through MiXCR, TCRdb re-clonotyped the PCR reads. Here the sample spans 30,000 to 35,000 clones, less than 40% being singletons. Every patient underwent thyroid surgery untreated. The chain recombines TRBV27 with TRBJ2-1; 13 bases align to TRBD2. The material sequenced was tumor tissue. The sequence came from a female donor with papillary thyroid cancer or a benign thyroid nodule (not recorded which). Some clones in this sample may be carry-over from other donors' samples. The DNA for the CDR3 is TGTGCCAGCAGCCCGGGACTAGCGGGGCATACGGGGCAGTTCTTC. Translation: CASSPGLAGHTGQFF.